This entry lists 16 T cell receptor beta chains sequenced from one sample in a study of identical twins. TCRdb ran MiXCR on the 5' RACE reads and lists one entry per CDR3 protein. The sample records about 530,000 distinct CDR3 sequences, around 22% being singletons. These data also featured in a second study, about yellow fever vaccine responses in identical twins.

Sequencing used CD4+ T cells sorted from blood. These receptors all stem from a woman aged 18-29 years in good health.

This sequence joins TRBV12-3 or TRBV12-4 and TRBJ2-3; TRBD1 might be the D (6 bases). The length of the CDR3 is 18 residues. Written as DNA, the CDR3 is TGTACCTTCAGTTTAGCCAAGCCTATTTTCATGGGACAAGGTACGCAGTATTTT. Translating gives CTFSLAKPIFMGQGTQYF.

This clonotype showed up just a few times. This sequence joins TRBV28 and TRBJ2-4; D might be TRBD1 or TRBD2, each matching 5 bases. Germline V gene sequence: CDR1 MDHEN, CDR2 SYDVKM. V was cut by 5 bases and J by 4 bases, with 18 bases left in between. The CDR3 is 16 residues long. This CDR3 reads CASSEGTVTLKNIQYF. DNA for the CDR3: TGTGCCAGCAGTGAGGGGACCGTAACTTTGAAAAACATTCAGTACTTC.

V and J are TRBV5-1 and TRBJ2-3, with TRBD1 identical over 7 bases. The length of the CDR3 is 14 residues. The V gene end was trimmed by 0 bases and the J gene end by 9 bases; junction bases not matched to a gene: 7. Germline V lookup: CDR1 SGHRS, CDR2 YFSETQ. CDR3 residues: CASSLETGLVTQYF. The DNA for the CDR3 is TGCGCCAGCAGCTTGGAGACAGGGTTGGTGACGCAGTATTTT.

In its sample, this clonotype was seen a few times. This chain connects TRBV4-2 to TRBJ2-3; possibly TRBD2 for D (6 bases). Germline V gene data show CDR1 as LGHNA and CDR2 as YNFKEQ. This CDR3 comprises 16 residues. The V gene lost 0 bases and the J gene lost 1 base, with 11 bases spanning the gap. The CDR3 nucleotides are TGTGCCAGCAGCCAAGAGGTGCGGGGCCGCACAGATACGCAGTATTTT. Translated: CASSQEVRGRTDTQYF.

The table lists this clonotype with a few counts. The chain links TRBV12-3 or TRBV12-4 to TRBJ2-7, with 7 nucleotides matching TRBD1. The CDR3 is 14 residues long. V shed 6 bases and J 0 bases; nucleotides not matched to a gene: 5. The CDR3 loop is CASSRGQISYEQYF. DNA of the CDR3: TGTGCCAGCAGCCGGGGACAGATCTCCTACGAGCAGTACTTC.

In DNA, the CDR3 is TGTGCCAGCTTGGGACAAGACTATGGCTACACCTTC. This translates into CASLGQDYGYTF. The rearrangement links TRBV10-3 to TRBJ1-2; a possible D gene is TRBD1 (6 bases). V lost 10 bases, J lost 3 bases, and 12 bases lay in between. Germline CDR1 ENHRY, CDR2 SYGVKD. The CDR3 totals 12 residues.

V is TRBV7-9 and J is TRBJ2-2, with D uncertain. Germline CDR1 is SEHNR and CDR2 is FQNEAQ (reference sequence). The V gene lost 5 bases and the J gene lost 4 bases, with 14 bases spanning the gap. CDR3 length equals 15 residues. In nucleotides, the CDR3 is TGTGCCAGCAGCCCCATGTTGATCGCCACCGGGGAGCTGTTTTTT. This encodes CASSPMLIATGELFF.

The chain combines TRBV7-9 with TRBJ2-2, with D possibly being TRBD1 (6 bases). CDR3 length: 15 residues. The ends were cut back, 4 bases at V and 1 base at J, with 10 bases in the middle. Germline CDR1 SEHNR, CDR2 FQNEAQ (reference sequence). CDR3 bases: TGTGCCAGCAGCTCCTGGGGGCTGAACACCGGGGAGCTGTTTTTT. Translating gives CASSSWGLNTGELFF.

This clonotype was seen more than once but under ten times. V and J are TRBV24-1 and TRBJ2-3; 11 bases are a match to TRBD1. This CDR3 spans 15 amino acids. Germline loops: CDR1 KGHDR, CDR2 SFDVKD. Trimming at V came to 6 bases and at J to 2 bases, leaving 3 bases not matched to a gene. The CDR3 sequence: CATSRTGGFTDTQYF. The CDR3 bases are TGTGCCACCAGTCGGACAGGGGGCTTCACAGATACGCAGTATTTT.

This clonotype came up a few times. For the CDR3, the DNA is TGTGCCAGCAGTTACTCCCGGGACTACCAAGAGACCCAGTACTTC. Protein product: CASSYSRDYQETQYF. J is TRBJ2-5 and V is TRBV6-5; maybe TRBD2 (6 bases). There are 15 residues in the CDR3. Per the germline V gene, CDR1 is MNHEY and CDR2 is SVGAGI. V was shortened by 0 bases and J by 0 bases, with 8 bases between the two germline ends.

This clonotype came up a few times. DNA of the CDR3: TGTGCCAGCAGCCGTGTGACCCCGGTACTAGCGGCCTACGAGCAGTACTTC. Protein: CASSRVTPVLAAYEQYF. This chain connects TRBV3-1 to TRBJ2-7; 8 nucleotides align to TRBD2. The CDR3 is 17 residues long. CDR1 and CDR2 from the germline V gene are LGHDT and YNNKEL (reference sequence). Trimming took 4 bases from V and 2 from J; bases not matched to a gene: 13.

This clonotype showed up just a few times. CDR3 loop: CASSLTYRSANTGELFF. The DNA of the CDR3 is TGTGCCAGCAGCTTAACGTACCGTAGCGCGAACACCGGGGAGCTGTTTTTT. The chain has TRBV7-3 and TRBJ2-2, with D perhaps matching TRBD2 (5 bases). Germline V gives CDR1 SGHTA, CDR2 FQGTGA. The CDR3 extends over 17 amino acids. V was shortened by 0 bases and J by 0 bases, with 11 bases between the two germline ends.

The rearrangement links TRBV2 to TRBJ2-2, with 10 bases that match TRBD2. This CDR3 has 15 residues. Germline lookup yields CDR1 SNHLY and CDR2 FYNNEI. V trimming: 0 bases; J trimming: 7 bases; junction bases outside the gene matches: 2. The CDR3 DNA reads TGTGCCAGCAGTGAAGCCCTAGCGGGAGACGGGGAGCTGTTTTTT. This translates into CASSEALAGDGELFF.

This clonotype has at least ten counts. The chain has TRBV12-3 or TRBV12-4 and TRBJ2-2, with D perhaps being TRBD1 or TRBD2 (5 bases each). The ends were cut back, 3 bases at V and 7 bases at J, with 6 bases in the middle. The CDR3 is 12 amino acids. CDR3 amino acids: CASSFGGGELFF. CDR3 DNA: TGTGCCAGCAGTTTTGGGGGCGGGGAGCTGTTTTTT.

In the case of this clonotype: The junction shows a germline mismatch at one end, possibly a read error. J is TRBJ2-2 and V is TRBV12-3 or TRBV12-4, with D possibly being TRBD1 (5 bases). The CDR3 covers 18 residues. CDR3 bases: TGTGCCTGCAGGTACCAGGGTAACATGGTGATGAACACCGGGGAGCTGTTTTTT. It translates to CACRYQGNMVMNTGELFF.

The CDR3 DNA sequence: TGCAGCGCTCAGGTGAACACTGAAGCTTTCTTT. It specifies CSAQVNTEAFF. The chain combines TRBV29-1 with TRBJ1-1, with no clear D. The V end lost 7 bases, the J end lost 0 bases, and 6 bases lay between the germline ends. CDR1 is SQVTM and CDR2 is ANQGSEA in the germline V gene. The CDR3 runs to 11 residues.